Presented here are 21 T cell receptor beta chains from one specimen sequenced in a study of T cell responses to AZD1222 COVID-19 vaccine. TCRdb keeps only in-frame clones here, not all; method: immunoSEQ multiplex PCR. The repertoire holds over 100,000 clones, 88% seen once, with roughly 13% in the top ten. The starting material was peripheral blood, obtained on day 0 of MenACWY control vaccination. These receptors all stem from an adult in good health.

This chain uses TRBV28 with TRBJ1-4, with TRBD1 as a possible D gene (5 bases). The CDR3 sequence is 16 residues long. Germline V gene lookup returns CDR1 MDHEN and CDR2 SYDVKM. The V end lost 2 bases, the J end lost 6 bases, and 16 bases lay between the germline ends. The CDR3 here is CASSLLPGLGDEKLFF. CDR3 coding DNA: TGTGCCAGCAGTTTACTTCCGGGACTAGGGGATGAAAAACTGTTTTTT.

This clone was found once. The chain joins TRBV18 to TRBJ1-1; TRBD1 matches at 7 bases. CDR1 and CDR2 from the germline V gene are KGHSH and LQKENI. The trim removed 5 bases at V and 1 base at J, leaving 4 bases unmatched. The CDR3 spans 14 residues. This chain's CDR3 is CASSIGGGNTEAFF. The CDR3 DNA reads TGTGCCAGCTCAATAGGGGGCGGGAACACTGAAGCTTTCTTT. Filled out from reference TRBV18 and TRBJ1-1, the complete variable domain reads NAGVMQNPRHLVRRRGQEARLRCSPMKGHSHVYWYRQLPEEGLKFMVYLQKENIIDESGMPKERFSAEFPKEGPSILRIQQVVRGDSAAYFCASSIGGGNTEAFFGQGTRLTVV.

V and J are TRBV7-2 and TRBJ1-1; D not resolved. This CDR3 is built from 13 residues. Germline CDR1 and CDR2: SGHTA and FQGNSA. V was trimmed by 2 bases and J by 5 bases, leaving 9 bases between them. In DNA form, the CDR3 reads TGTGCCAGCAGCTTACGGGAGCGGACTGAAGCTTTCTTT. Its protein is CASSLRERTEAFF. Full variable domain (rest looked up from reference TRBV7-2 and TRBJ1-1): GAGVSQSPSNKVTEKGKDVELRCDPISGHTALYWYRQSLGQGLEFLIYFQGNSAPDKSGLPSDRFSAERTGGSVSTLTIQRTQQEDSAVYLCASSLRERTEAFFGQGTRLTVV.

The CDR3 here is CAWTGQGGFYEQYF. The CDR3 DNA reads as TGTGCCTGGACTGGGCAGGGAGGTTTTTACGAGCAGTACTTC. The V call is TRBV30, the J call TRBJ2-7; weak D call: TRBD2 (6 bases). CDR1 is GTSNPN, CDR2 SVGIG, per germline (reference sequence). The CDR3 spans 14 residues. V was trimmed by 4 bases and J by 4 bases, leaving 17 bases between them.

This clone was seen only a few times. The rearrangement joins TRBV4-2 to TRBJ1-6, with TRBD1 as a possible D gene (5 bases). CDR1 LGHNA and CDR2 YNFKEQ come from the germline V gene. The germline V and J ends were trimmed by 0 bases and 9 bases, with 18 bases remaining between them. CDR3 length: 17 residues. CDR3 bases: TGTGCCAGCAGCCAAGAATGGGCTGGAGGGGCGGGTTCACCCCTCCACTTT. Its translation: CASSQEWAGGAGSPLHF.

The chain links TRBV9 to TRBJ2-7; D gene uncertain. This CDR3 is built from 14 residues. Trimming removed 0 bases from V and 2 bases from J, with 9 bases in between. Germline lookup yields CDR1 SGDLS and CDR2 YYNGEE. CDR3 amino acids: CASSVGDLTYEQYF. In DNA, the CDR3 is TGTGCCAGCAGCGTAGGAGACTTGACCTACGAGCAGTACTTC.

This clone was seen a single time. This chain connects TRBV5-4 to TRBJ2-1, with D perhaps matching TRBD1 (6 bases). V lost 6 bases and J 9 bases, leaving 13 bases between the germline ends. CDR1 and CDR2 from the germline V gene are SGHNT and YYREEE (reference sequence). The CDR3 contains 12 residues. CDR3 sequence: CASNPQGFEQFF. The DNA of the CDR3 is TGTGCCAGCAACCCACAGGGATTTGAGCAGTTCTTC.

The rearrangement joins TRBV6-5 to TRBJ1-2, with 7 bases that match TRBD1. Germline CDR1 is MNHEY and CDR2 is SVGAGI. The CDR3 consists of 15 residues. The V segment lost 7 bases and the J segment 8 bases; nucleotides outside the gene matches: 16. The CDR3 DNA is TGTGCCAGCAACAGAGACCAGGGGGACCCACGAGGCTACACCTTC. As protein: CASNRDQGDPRGYTF.

V usage is TRBV11-2 and J usage is TRBJ1-1; no definite D call. CDR3 size: 15 residues. The germline CDR1 and CDR2 sequences are SGHAT and FQNNGV. Trimming left V 5 bases short and J 5 bases short, with 18 bases between. CDR3 protein: CASSKESGPLTEAFF. In DNA, the CDR3 is TGTGCCAGCAGCAAAGAATCCGGGCCCTTGACTGAAGCTTTCTTT.

The gene calls are TRBV19 and TRBJ1-4; TRBD1 matches at 8 bases. CDR1 is LNHDA, CDR2 SQIVND, per germline (reference sequence). The CDR3 runs 18 residues. The ends lost 6 bases at V and 0 bases at J; junction bases unmatched: 12. In DNA, the CDR3 is TGTGCCAGTAGCTCTCCACCGGGACAGGCCTCAACTAATGAAAAACTGTTTTTT. Residues: CASSSPPGQASTNEKLFF. The full variable domain, completed using reference TRBV19 and TRBJ1-4, is DGGITQSPKYLFRKEGQNVTLSCEQNLNHDAMYWYRQDPGQGLRLIYYSQIVNDFQKGDIAEGYSVSREKKESFPLTVTSAQKNPTAFYLCASSSPPGQASTNEKLFFGSGTQLSVL.

The gene calls are TRBV5-6 and TRBJ2-6, with a weak D call TRBD1 (5 bases). CDR3 length: 18 amino acids. From germline, CDR1 is SGHDT and CDR2 YYEEEE. Trimming took 4 bases from V and 0 from J, leaving 17 bases between them. In DNA form, the CDR3 reads TGTGCCAGCAGCGTAGGACACGGACAATTCTCTGGGGCCAACGTCCTGACTTTC. Protein product: CASSVGHGQFSGANVLTF.

This chain links TRBV5-1 with TRBJ1-6, with no clear D. This CDR3 has 17 residues. Trimming shortened V by 3 bases and J by 0 bases, and 13 bases separated the two germline ends. Germline CDR1 reads SGHRS; CDR2 reads YFSETQ. Here the CDR3 reads CASSSQPTVSYNSPLHF. The CDR3 bases are TGCGCCAGCAGCTCCCAACCGACCGTCTCCTATAATTCACCCCTCCACTTT. Full variable domain (remainder filled in from reference TRBV5-1 and TRBJ1-6): KAGVTQTPRYLIKTRGQQVTLSCSPISGHRSVSWYQQTPGQGLQFLFEYFSETQRNKGNFPGRFSGRQFSNSRSEMNVSTLELGDSALYLCASSSQPTVSYNSPLHFGNGTRLTVT.

The genes are TRBV11-3 and TRBJ2-5; possibly TRBD2 for D (7 bases). Germline CDR1 is SGHNT and CDR2 is YENEEA. V lost 4 bases to trimming and J lost 5 bases, with 11 bases between them. This CDR3 has 13 amino acids. In DNA form, the CDR3 reads TGTGCCAGCAGCTATGAGGGGGGGGAGACCCAGTACTTC. This translates into CASSYEGGETQYF.

V is TRBV28 and J is TRBJ1-4, with D perhaps TRBD1 (5 bases). The CDR3 runs to 15 residues. The V gene lost 6 bases and the J gene lost 2 bases, with 13 bases spanning the gap. Germline loops: CDR1 MDHEN, CDR2 SYDVKM. In nucleotides, the CDR3 is TGTGCCAGCAGAACCGGGGCGGGGACTAATGAAAAACTGTTTTTT. It specifies CASRTGAGTNEKLFF. Supplemented by reference TRBV28 and TRBJ1-4, the full variable domain reads DVKVTQSSRYLVKRTGEKVFLECVQDMDHENMFWYRQDPGLGLRLIYFSYDVKMKEKGDIPEGYSVSREKKERFSLILESASTNQTSMYLCASRTGAGTNEKLFFGSGTQLSVL.

The chain couples TRBV3-1 (or the pseudogene TRBV3-2) to TRBJ1-1; 7 nucleotides line up with TRBD1. Looked up from germline, CDR1 is LGHDT and CDR2 is YNNKEL (reference sequence). The V and J ends lost 3 bases and 5 bases, in that order; junction bases with no gene match: 15. The CDR3 is 17 amino acids. CDR3 residues: CASSHLLGQGGETEAFF. The DNA of the CDR3 is TGTGCCAGCAGCCATCTCCTAGGGCAGGGGGGAGAGACTGAAGCTTTCTTT.

The gene calls are TRBV7-6 and TRBJ1-4; D is possibly TRBD1 (6 bases). V dropped 1 base and J dropped 7 bases, with 13 bases sitting between them. This CDR3 comprises 15 residues. The germline V gene has CDR1 SGHVS and CDR2 FNYEAQ. The CDR3 nucleotides are TGTGCCAGCAGCTTAGGTGGGGGCGAGGGTGAAAAACTGTTTTTT. Protein product: CASSLGGGEGEKLFF. The full variable domain, completed using reference TRBV7-6 and TRBJ1-4, is GAGVSQSPRYKVTKRGQDVALRCDPISGHVSLYWYRQALGQGPEFLTYFNYEAQQDKSGLPNDRFSAERPEGSISTLTIQRTEQRDSAMYRCASSLGGGEGEKLFFGSGTQLSVL.

The chain joins TRBV7-9 to TRBJ2-2, with D unresolved. CDR3 size: 13 residues. The V end lost 2 bases, the J end lost 5 bases, and 6 bases lay between the germline ends. Germline-derived CDR1 and CDR2 are SEHNR and FQNEAQ (reference sequence). CDR3 nucleotides: TGTGCCAGCAGCTTATTCGTGACCGGGGAGCTGTTTTTT. Translating it yields CASSLFVTGELFF.

This clone has a single count. The rearrangement joins TRBV19 to TRBJ1-5; no clear D. The CDR3 length is 14 residues. Looked up from germline, CDR1 is LNHDA and CDR2 is SQIVND (reference sequence). V gave up 6 bases and J gave up 5 bases, with 14 bases separating them. The DNA of the CDR3 is TGTGCCAGTAGCCCATCGGCAGACTATCAGCCCCAGCATTTT. Residues: CASSPSADYQPQHF. Full variable domain (rest looked up from reference TRBV19 and TRBJ1-5): DGGITQSPKYLFRKEGQNVTLSCEQNLNHDAMYWYRQDPGQGLRLIYYSQIVNDFQKGDIAEGYSVSREKKESFPLTVTSAQKNPTAFYLCASSPSADYQPQHFGDGTRLSIL.

The chain uses TRBV7-2 and TRBJ2-5, with a possible D match to TRBD1 (6 bases). This CDR3 is 15 amino acids long. In germline, CDR1 is SGHTA, CDR2 FQGNSA. Trimming shortened V by 2 bases and J by 5 bases, and 15 bases separated the two germline ends. The CDR3 DNA reads as TGTGCCAGCAGCTTAAATGGGGGCGAGGGGGAGACCCAGTACTTC. Translated, it gives CASSLNGGEGETQYF.

The chain has TRBV30 and TRBJ2-7, with TRBD2 matching over 7 bases. The ends lost 5 bases at V and 3 bases at J; junction bases unmatched: 16. The CDR3 is 16 amino acids. From germline, CDR1 is GTSNPN and CDR2 SVGIG (reference sequence). The CDR3 loop reads CAWGPPRPSGIYEQYF. The DNA for the CDR3 is TGTGCCTGGGGCCCTCCAAGGCCTAGCGGAATCTACGAGCAGTACTTC.

The J gene is TRBJ2-2, the V gene TRBV7-9, with D perhaps being TRBD1 or TRBD2 (5 bases each). The germline CDR1 and CDR2 sequences are SEHNR and FQNEAQ (reference sequence). Trimming left V 4 bases short and J 1 base short, with 13 bases between. The length of the CDR3 is 16 residues. The DNA of the CDR3 is TGTGCCAGCAGCTCCTCCGGGACGCGGAACACCGGGGAGCTGTTTTTT. Encoded protein: CASSSSGTRNTGELFF. Together with reference TRBV7-9 and TRBJ2-2, the CDR3 gives the full variable domain: DTGVSQNPRHKITKRGQNVTFRCDPISEHNRLYWYRQTLGQGPEFLTYFQNEAQLEKSRLLSDRFSAERPKGSFSTLEIQRTEQGDSAMYLCASSSSGTRNTGELFFGEGSRLTVL.